The T cell receptor beta chain under discussion was sequenced for a study of blood T cells in healthy people across ages. Study-wide points: Researchers said unsorted PBMCs prevented a conclusive naive versus antigen-experienced comparison. Fewer expanded clones and more diversity marked long-lived versus aged donors. Older individuals had lower TCR beta diversity per million T cells (the decline was roughly linear).

With a J-beta primer mix and a sample-barcoded 5' primer, a second PCR ran about 7 to 11 cycles. One entry per CDR3 protein results from TCRdb running MiXCR on the 5' RACE reads. The data hold about 760,000 distinct CDR3 sequences, with more than 20% observed a single time. On this clonotype itself: Its cognate antigen is unknown.

A further study also used this sample, focusing on T cells of mothers and their children. That source adds: Thymic selection, a shaping force on TCR recombination output, acts similarly in related and unrelated pairs.

The sample consisted of blood. This receptor was identified in a boy between 10 and 17 years old in good health.

CDR3 sequence: CSARSLGAYGYTF. CDR3 coding DNA: TGCAGTGCTAGAAGCCTTGGGGCGTATGGCTACACCTTC. The genes are TRBV20-1 and TRBJ1-2, with a weak D call TRBD1 (5 bases). V lost 2 bases to trimming and J lost 5 bases, with 12 bases between them. Germline V gives CDR1 DFQATT, CDR2 SNEGSKA (reference sequence). This CDR3 comprises 13 residues.